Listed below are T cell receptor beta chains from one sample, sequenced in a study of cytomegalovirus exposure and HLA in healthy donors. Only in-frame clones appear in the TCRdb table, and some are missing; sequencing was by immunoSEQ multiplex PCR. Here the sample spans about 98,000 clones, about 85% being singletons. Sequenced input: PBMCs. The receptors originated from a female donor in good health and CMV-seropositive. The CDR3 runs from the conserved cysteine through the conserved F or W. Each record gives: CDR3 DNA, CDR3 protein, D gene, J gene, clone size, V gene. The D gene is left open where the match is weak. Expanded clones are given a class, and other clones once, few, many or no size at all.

CDR3nt: TGTGCCAGTTGTCGGCGGGAGCAGAATGAGCAGTTCTTC
CDR3aa: CASCRREQNEQFF
d_gene: TRBD2
j_gene: TRBJ2-1
abundance: NA
v_gene: TRBV5-8

CDR3nt: TGCGCCAGCAGCTTGTGGGACAGGGCCTACGAGCAGTACTTC
CDR3aa: CASSLWDRAYEQYF
d_gene: TRBD1
j_gene: TRBJ2-7
abundance: few
v_gene: TRBV5-1

CDR3nt: TGTGCCAGCAGTGAATTACAGGGAAACATTCAGTACTTC
CDR3aa: CASSELQGNIQYF
d_gene: NA
j_gene: TRBJ2-4
abundance: NA
v_gene: TRBV6-1

CDR3nt: TGTGCCAGCAAGGGATCGGGACAGGGGGGGACAGATACGCAGTATTTT
CDR3aa: CASKGSGQGGTDTQYF
d_gene: TRBD1
j_gene: TRBJ2-3
abundance: few
v_gene: TRBV28

CDR3nt: TGTGCCACCAGCAGAGAGGGGGGGGAAGCTTTCTTT
CDR3aa: CATSREGGEAFF
d_gene: NA
j_gene: TRBJ1-1
abundance: NA
v_gene: TRBV15

CDR3nt: TGTGCCTGGGCCACCTCTCTGGGGGCATGGCCCCAGCATTTT
CDR3aa: CAWATSLGAWPQHF
d_gene: NA
j_gene: TRBJ1-5
abundance: NA
v_gene: TRBV30

CDR3nt: TGTGCCAGCAGCTTGGTCCTAGCGGGGGAAGGCAGCACAGATACGCAGTATTTT
CDR3aa: CASSLVLAGEGSTDTQYF
d_gene: TRBD2
j_gene: TRBJ2-3
abundance: NA
v_gene: TRBV7-9

CDR3nt: TGTGCCAGCAGCGTAACAGGGGCTAGCACAGATACGCAGTATTTT
CDR3aa: CASSVTGASTDTQYF
d_gene: TRBD1
j_gene: TRBJ2-3
abundance: NA
v_gene: TRBV7-9

CDR3nt: TGTGCCAGCAGCCCTAGCGGAAGCTCCTACAATGAGCAGTTCTTC
CDR3aa: CASSPSGSSYNEQFF
d_gene: TRBD2
j_gene: TRBJ2-1
abundance: NA
v_gene: TRBV11-3

CDR3nt: TGTGCCAGCGGCCTGGGGGCGAGCAATCAGCCCCAGCATTTT
CDR3aa: CASGLGASNQPQHF
d_gene: NA
j_gene: TRBJ1-5
abundance: NA
v_gene: TRBV25-1

CDR3nt: TGCGCCAGCAATCCGGGACAGGGATCTTATAATTCACCCCTCCACTTT
CDR3aa: CASNPGQGSYNSPLHF
d_gene: TRBD1
j_gene: TRBJ1-6
abundance: NA
v_gene: TRBV5-1

CDR3nt: TGTTCCAGCAGCTGGACAGAGGCTGAAGCTTTCTTT
CDR3aa: CSSSWTEAEAFF
d_gene: NA
j_gene: TRBJ1-1
abundance: NA
v_gene: TRBV7-9

CDR3nt: TGTGCCAGCAGCTTAGCAGGGTACCCCCGAGGGCCCTACGAGCAGTACTTC
CDR3aa: CASSLAGYPRGPYEQYF
d_gene: NA
j_gene: TRBJ2-7
abundance: NA
v_gene: TRBV7-2

CDR3nt: TGCGCCAGCAGCTTGCATGTGCGGGACAGGGATGGGTATGCTAATGAAAAACTGTTTTTT
CDR3aa: CASSLHVRDRDGYANEKLFF
d_gene: TRBD1
j_gene: TRBJ1-4
abundance: NA
v_gene: TRBV5-1

CDR3nt: TGTGCCAGTAGTTCGGGACTCCCCCAAGAGACCCAGTACTTC
CDR3aa: CASSSGLPQETQYF
d_gene: NA
j_gene: TRBJ2-5
abundance: NA
v_gene: TRBV19

CDR3nt: TGCGCCAGCGCCCTTCGAGAGGGGGCAAAGGGCTACACCTTC
CDR3aa: CASALREGAKGYTF
d_gene: TRBD1
j_gene: TRBJ1-2
abundance: NA
v_gene: TRBV5-1

CDR3nt: TGTGCCAGCAGCGATTACAGGGGCTCTGGAAACACCATATATTTT
CDR3aa: CASSDYRGSGNTIYF
d_gene: TRBD1
j_gene: TRBJ1-3
abundance: NA
v_gene: TRBV13

CDR3nt: TGCGCCAGCAGCTTAGACAGGGGGAATTCACCCCTCCACTTT
CDR3aa: CASSLDRGNSPLHF
d_gene: TRBD1
j_gene: TRBJ1-6
abundance: NA
v_gene: TRBV5-1

CDR3nt: TGTGCCAGCAGTTCCCACACGGGACAGGGCAATCAGCCCCAGCATTTT
CDR3aa: CASSSHTGQGNQPQHF
d_gene: TRBD1
j_gene: TRBJ1-5
abundance: NA
v_gene: TRBV28

CDR3nt: TGCGCCAGCAGCCTTTTCCTGGGACAGGGGGTACAGCCCCAGCATTTT
CDR3aa: CASSLFLGQGVQPQHF
d_gene: TRBD1
j_gene: TRBJ1-5
abundance: NA
v_gene: TRBV4-1

CDR3nt: TGCAGCGTTGATTCAGGGATCTATGGCTACACCTTC
CDR3aa: CSVDSGIYGYTF
d_gene: NA
j_gene: TRBJ1-2
abundance: NA
v_gene: TRBV29-1

CDR3nt: TGTGCCAGCAGTACGCAGGGTCCAGGACGCACAGATACGCAGTATTTT
CDR3aa: CASSTQGPGRTDTQYF
d_gene: NA
j_gene: TRBJ2-3
abundance: NA
v_gene: TRBV2

CDR3nt: TGCGCCAGCATTCCCAGGGGGAGCACTGAAGCTTTCTTT
CDR3aa: CASIPRGSTEAFF
d_gene: TRBD1
j_gene: TRBJ1-1
abundance: few
v_gene: TRBV4-1

CDR3nt: TGTGCCAGTAGTACAGGGGCCACTGAAGCTTTCTTT
CDR3aa: CASSTGATEAFF
d_gene: NA
j_gene: TRBJ1-1
abundance: NA
v_gene: TRBV19

CDR3nt: TGTGCCAGCCGTCTGGGGACAGGGGATAATCAGCCCCAGCATTTT
CDR3aa: CASRLGTGDNQPQHF
d_gene: TRBD1
j_gene: TRBJ1-5
abundance: NA
v_gene: TRBV2

CDR3nt: TGTGCCAGTAGTACCCAGGGACTGCTTAACTATGGCTACACCTTC
CDR3aa: CASSTQGLLNYGYTF
d_gene: NA
j_gene: TRBJ1-2
abundance: NA
v_gene: TRBV19

CDR3nt: TGTGCCAGCAGTTTGCCCCAAACTAGCGGGAGGAGGGATGAGCAGTTCTTC
CDR3aa: CASSLPQTSGRRDEQFF
d_gene: TRBD2
j_gene: TRBJ2-1
abundance: NA
v_gene: TRBV27

CDR3nt: TGTGCCAGCAGCTTGGATTCGGAGACCCAGTACTTC
CDR3aa: CASSLDSETQYF
d_gene: NA
j_gene: TRBJ2-5
abundance: NA
v_gene: TRBV5-4

CDR3nt: TGCGCCAGCAGCCCATTCCAGGCCGGAAACACCATATATTTT
CDR3aa: CASSPFQAGNTIYF
d_gene: NA
j_gene: TRBJ1-3
abundance: NA
v_gene: TRBV5-1

CDR3nt: TGTGCCAGCAGCTTTGCGGGGAGCTCCTACGAGCAGTACTTC
CDR3aa: CASSFAGSSYEQYF
d_gene: NA
j_gene: TRBJ2-7
abundance: NA
v_gene: TRBV13

CDR3nt: TGTGCCAGCAGTTTTGTGGCGGTGGAATTATCGGGGGAGCTGTTTTTT
CDR3aa: CASSFVAVELSGELFF
d_gene: NA
j_gene: TRBJ2-2
abundance: NA
v_gene: TRBV28

CDR3nt: TGTGCCAGCAGTTCGCCCACCCGGAACAGGGACAATGAGCAGTTCTTC
CDR3aa: CASSSPTRNRDNEQFF
d_gene: NA
j_gene: TRBJ2-1
abundance: NA
v_gene: TRBV27

CDR3nt: TGTGCCAGCAGTCCCCGGGGGGAGGGCAATCAGCCCCAGCATTTT
CDR3aa: CASSPRGEGNQPQHF
d_gene: NA
j_gene: TRBJ1-5
abundance: NA
v_gene: TRBV6-1